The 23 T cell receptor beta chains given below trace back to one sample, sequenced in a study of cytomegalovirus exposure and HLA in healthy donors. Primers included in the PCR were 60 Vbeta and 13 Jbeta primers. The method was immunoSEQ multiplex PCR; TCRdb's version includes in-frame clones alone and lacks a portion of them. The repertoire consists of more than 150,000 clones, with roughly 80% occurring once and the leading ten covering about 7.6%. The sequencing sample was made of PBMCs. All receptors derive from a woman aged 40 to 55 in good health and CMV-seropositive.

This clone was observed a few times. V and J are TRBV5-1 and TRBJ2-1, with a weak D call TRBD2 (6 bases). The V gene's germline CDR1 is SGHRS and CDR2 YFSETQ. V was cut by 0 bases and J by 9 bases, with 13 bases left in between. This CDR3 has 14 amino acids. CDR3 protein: CASSLARYGGEQFF. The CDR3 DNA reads TGCGCCAGCAGCTTGGCCCGGTACGGGGGTGAGCAGTTCTTC. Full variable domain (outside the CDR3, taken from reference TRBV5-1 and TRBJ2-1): KAGVTQTPRYLIKTRGQQVTLSCSPISGHRSVSWYQQTPGQGLQFLFEYFSETQRNKGNFPGRFSGRQFSNSRSEMNVSTLELGDSALYLCASSLARYGGEQFFGPGTRLTVL.

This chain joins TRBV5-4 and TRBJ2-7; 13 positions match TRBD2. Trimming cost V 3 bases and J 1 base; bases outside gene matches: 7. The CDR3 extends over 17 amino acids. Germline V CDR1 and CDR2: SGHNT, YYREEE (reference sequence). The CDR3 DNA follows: TGTGCCAGCAGCTCCGAACTAGCGGGAGGGCCGTCCTACGAGCAGTACTTC. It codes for CASSSELAGGPSYEQYF.

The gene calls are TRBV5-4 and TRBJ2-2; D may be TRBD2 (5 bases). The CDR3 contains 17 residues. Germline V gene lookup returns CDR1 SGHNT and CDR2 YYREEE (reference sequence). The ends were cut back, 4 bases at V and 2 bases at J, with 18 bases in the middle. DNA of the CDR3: TGTGCCAGCAGCCGGACTGGAGCGCTAGGTAACACCGGGGAGCTGTTTTTT. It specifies CASSRTGALGNTGELFF.

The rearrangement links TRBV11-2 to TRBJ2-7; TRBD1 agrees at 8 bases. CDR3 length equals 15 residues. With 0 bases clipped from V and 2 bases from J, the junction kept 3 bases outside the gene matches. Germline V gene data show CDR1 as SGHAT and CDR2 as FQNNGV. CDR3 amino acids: CASSLDAGGPYEQYF. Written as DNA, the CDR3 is TGTGCCAGCAGCTTAGATGCAGGGGGCCCCTACGAGCAGTACTTC. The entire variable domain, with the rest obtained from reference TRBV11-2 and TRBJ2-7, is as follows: EAGVAQSPRYKIIEKRQSVAFWCNPISGHATLYWYQQILGQGPKLLIQFQNNGVVDDSQLPKDRFSAERLKGVDSTLKIQPAKLEDSAVYLCASSLDAGGPYEQYFGPGTRLTVT.

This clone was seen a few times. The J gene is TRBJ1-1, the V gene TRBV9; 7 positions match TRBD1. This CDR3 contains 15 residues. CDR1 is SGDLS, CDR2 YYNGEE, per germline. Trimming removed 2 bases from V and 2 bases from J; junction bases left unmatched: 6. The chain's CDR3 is CASSVSTGANTEAFF. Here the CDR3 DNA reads TGTGCCAGCAGCGTGTCCACAGGGGCCAACACTGAAGCTTTCTTT.

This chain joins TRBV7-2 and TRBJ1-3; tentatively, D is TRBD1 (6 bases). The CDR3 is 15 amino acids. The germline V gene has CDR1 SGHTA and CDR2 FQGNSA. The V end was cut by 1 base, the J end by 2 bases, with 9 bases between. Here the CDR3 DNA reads TGTGCCAGCAGCTTAGACAGGGCCGCTGGAAACACCATATATTTT. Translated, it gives CASSLDRAAGNTIYF.

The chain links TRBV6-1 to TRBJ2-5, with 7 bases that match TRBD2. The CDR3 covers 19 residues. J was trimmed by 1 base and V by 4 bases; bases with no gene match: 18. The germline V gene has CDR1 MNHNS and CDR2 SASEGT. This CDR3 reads CASSGYSSPRGGAQETQYF. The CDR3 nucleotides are TGTGCCAGCAGTGGATACTCCTCACCTCGGGGAGGGGCCCAAGAGACCCAGTACTTC.

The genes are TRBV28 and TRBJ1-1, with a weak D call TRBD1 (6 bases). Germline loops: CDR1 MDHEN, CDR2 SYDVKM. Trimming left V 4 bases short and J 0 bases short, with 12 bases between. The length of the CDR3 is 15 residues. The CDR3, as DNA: TGTGCCAGCAGTTCAGGGGCGTTTATGAACACTGAAGCTTTCTTT. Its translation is CASSSGAFMNTEAFF.

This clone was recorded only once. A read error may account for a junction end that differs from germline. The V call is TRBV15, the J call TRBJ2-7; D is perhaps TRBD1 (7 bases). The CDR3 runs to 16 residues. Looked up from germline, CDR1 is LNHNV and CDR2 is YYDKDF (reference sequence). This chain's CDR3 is CATSRDLAGGLFKHYF. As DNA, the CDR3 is TGTGCCACCAGCAGAGATCTGGCAGGGGGGCTTTTTAAGCATTACTTC. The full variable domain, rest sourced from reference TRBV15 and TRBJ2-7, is DAMVIQNPRYQVTQFGKPVTLSCSQTLNHNVMYWYQQKSSQAPKLLFHYYDKDFNNEADTPDNFQSRRPNTSFCFLDIRSPGLGDTAMYLCATSRDLAGGLFKHYFGPGTRLTVT.

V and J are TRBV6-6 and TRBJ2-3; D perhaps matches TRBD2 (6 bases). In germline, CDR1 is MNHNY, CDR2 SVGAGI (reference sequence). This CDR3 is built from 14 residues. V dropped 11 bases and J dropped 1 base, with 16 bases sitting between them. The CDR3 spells CALTPRERTDTQYF. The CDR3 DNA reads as TGTGCCTTAACCCCACGGGAGCGCACAGATACGCAGTATTTT.

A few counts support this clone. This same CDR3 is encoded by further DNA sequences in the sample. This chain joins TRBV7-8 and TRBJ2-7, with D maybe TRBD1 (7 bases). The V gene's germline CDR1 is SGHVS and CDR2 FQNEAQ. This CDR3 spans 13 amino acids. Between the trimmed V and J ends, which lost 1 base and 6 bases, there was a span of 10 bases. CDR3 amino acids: CASSLGQGGEQYF. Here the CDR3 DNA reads TGTGCCAGCAGCTTAGGGCAGGGGGGCGAGCAGTACTTC.

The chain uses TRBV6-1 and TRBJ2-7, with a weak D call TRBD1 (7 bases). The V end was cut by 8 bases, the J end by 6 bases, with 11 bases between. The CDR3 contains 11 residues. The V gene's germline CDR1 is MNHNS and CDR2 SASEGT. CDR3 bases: TGTGCCAGCTCAGGGGGAGGCGAGCAGTACTTC. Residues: CASSGGGEQYF.

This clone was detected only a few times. CDR3 nucleotide sequence: TGTGCCAGCAGTTCGACAGGGAACACTGAAGCTTTCTTT. This gives the protein CASSSTGNTEAFF. The V gene is TRBV25-1, the J gene TRBJ1-1, with D possibly TRBD1 on 6 matching bases. The germline CDR1 and CDR2 sequences are MGHDK and SYGVNS. V was pared by 5 bases and J by 1 base, with 8 bases between. This CDR3 has 13 amino acids.

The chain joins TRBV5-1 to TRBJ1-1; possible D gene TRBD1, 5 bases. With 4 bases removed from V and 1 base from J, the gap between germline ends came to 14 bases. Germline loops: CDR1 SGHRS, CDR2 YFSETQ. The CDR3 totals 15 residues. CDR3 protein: CASSRIRGENTEAFF. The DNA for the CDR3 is TGCGCCAGCAGCCGAATCCGGGGGGAGAACACTGAAGCTTTCTTT.

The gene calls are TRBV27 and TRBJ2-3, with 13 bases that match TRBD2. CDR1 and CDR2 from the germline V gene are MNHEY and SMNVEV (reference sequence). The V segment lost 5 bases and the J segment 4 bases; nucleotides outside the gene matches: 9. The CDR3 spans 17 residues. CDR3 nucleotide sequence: TGTGCCAGCAGTCTACGACTAGCGGGAGGACCAGCAGATACGCAGTATTTT. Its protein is CASSLRLAGGPADTQYF.

CDR3 sequence reads: CASSLAGTGRDEQYF. Written as DNA, the CDR3 is TGTGCCAGCAGCCTTGCCGGGACAGGGAGGGACGAGCAGTACTTC. The genes are TRBV7-9 and TRBJ2-7; 9 bases align to TRBD1. The CDR3 is 15 amino acids. Unmatched junction bases numbered 10, after V lost 5 bases and J lost 5 bases. Germline V gene sequence: CDR1 SEHNR, CDR2 FQNEAQ (reference sequence).

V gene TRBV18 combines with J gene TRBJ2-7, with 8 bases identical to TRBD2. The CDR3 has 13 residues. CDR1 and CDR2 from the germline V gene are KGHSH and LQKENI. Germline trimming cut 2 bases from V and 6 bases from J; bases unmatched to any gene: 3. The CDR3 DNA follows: TGTGCCAGCTCACCAGGGACTAGGGGCGAGCAGTACTTC. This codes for CASSPGTRGEQYF.

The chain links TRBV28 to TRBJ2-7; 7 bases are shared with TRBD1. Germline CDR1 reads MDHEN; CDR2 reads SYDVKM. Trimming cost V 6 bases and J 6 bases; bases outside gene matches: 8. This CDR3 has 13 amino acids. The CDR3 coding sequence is TGTGCCAGCAGACAAGACAGGGTCCGCGAGCAGTACTTC. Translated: CASRQDRVREQYF.

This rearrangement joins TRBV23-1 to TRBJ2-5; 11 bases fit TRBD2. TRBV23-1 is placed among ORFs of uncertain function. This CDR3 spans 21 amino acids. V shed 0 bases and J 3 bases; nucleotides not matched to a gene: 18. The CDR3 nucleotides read TGCGCCAGCAGTCAATCTTTTAGCGGGAGGGCTGCAACCTCCTATAAAGAGACCCAGTACTTC. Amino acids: CASSQSFSGRAATSYKETQYF.

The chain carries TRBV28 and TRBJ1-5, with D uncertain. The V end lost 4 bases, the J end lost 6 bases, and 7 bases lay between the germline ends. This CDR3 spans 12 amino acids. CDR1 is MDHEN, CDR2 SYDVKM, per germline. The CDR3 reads CASSSTVQPQHF. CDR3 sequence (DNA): TGTGCCAGCAGTTCAACAGTTCAGCCCCAGCATTTT.

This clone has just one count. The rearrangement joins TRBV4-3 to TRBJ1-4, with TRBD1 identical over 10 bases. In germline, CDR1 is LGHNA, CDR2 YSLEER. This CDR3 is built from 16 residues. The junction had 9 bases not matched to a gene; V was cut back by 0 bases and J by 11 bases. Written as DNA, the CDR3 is TGCGCCAGCAGCCAAGAAGTGAGGACAGGGGGTTCTAAACTGTTTTTT. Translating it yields CASSQEVRTGGSKLFF.

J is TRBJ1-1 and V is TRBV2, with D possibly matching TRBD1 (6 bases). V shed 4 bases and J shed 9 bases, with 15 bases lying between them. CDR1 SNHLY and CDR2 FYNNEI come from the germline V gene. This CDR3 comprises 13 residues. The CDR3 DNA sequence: TGTGCCAGCAGTGCATCCTACAGGGACCAAGCTTTCTTT. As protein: CASSASYRDQAFF. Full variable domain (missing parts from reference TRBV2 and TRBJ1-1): EPEVTQTPSHQVTQMGQEVILRCVPISNHLYFYWYRQILGQKVEFLVSFYNNEISEKSEIFDDQFSVERPDGSNFTLKIRSTKLEDSAMYFCASSASYRDQAFFGQGTRLTVV.

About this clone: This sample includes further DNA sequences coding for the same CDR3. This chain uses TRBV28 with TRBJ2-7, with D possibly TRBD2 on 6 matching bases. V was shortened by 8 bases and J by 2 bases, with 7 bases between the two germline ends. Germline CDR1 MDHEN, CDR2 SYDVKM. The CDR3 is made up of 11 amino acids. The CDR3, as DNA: TGTGCCAGCGGGGGGACCTACGAGCAGTACTTC. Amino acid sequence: CASGGTYEQYF.